Listed here are 17 T cell receptor beta chains from one sample, sequenced in a study of regulatory T cells in long-lasting Graves disease. Time point noted: persistent/refractory GD, antithyroid drugs over 5 years with positive TRAb. RNA isolated from PBMCs was used to make the TCR library. For TCR beta, libraries came from iRepertoire HTBI primers and Arm-PCR of CDR3 regions. Via MiXCR, TCRdb re-called the multiplex PCR reads, giving one row per CDR3 protein. Among some 280,000 distinct CDR3 sequences listed, under 25% were seen once. Sequencing used peripheral blood mononuclear cells (PBMCs), obtained when the disease was refractory, from a patient treated with antithyroid drugs. The source of these receptors is a female donor with Graves disease.

The chain carries TRBV6-1 and TRBJ2-2, with 7 bases aligning to TRBD2. V lost 6 bases and J lost 2; bases outside the gene matches: 6. The CDR3 length is 15 residues. Germline V gene data show CDR1 as MNHNS and CDR2 as SASEGT. CDR3: CASRASGLNTGELFF. The CDR3 DNA follows: TGTGCCAGCAGAGCTAGCGGACTCAACACCGGGGAGCTGTTTTTT.

The V gene is TRBV7-9, the J gene TRBJ1-1, with 7 bases fitting TRBD1. From germline, CDR1 is SEHNR and CDR2 FQNEAQ (reference sequence). The CDR3 covers 14 residues. V dropped 5 bases and J dropped 3; count of bases not matched to a gene: 6. For the CDR3, the DNA is TGTGCCAGCAGCCGACAGGGCTGGGACACTGAAGCTTTCTTT. It yields the protein CASSRQGWDTEAFF.

The chain links TRBV12-3 or TRBV12-4 to TRBJ2-1; D remains unclear. Trimming left V 0 bases short and J 12 bases short, with 12 bases between. This CDR3 contains 13 residues. The DNA for the CDR3 is TGTGCCAGCAGTTTAGCGCTTAAAAGGGCGCAGTTCTTC. This translates into CASSLALKRAQFF.

This clonotype was picked up a small number of times. The chain has TRBV6-1 and TRBJ2-7; 7 bases line up with TRBD1. CDR1 is MNHNS, CDR2 SASEGT, per germline. The CDR3 runs to 15 residues. The trim removed 3 bases at V and 7 bases at J, leaving 12 bases unmatched. The CDR3 DNA sequence: TGTGCCAGCAGTGAGGCCCCTGACAGGGCAGGGGAGCAGTACTTC. It yields the protein CASSEAPDRAGEQYF.

V and J are TRBV19 and TRBJ1-5; D remains unclear. The CDR3 extends over 13 amino acids. Germline CDR1 is LNHDA and CDR2 is SQIVND (reference sequence). Trimming removed 1 base at V and 4 bases at J, with 5 bases between. CDR3: CASSIVGNQPQHF. CDR3 sequence (DNA): TGTGCCAGTAGTATAGTGGGAAATCAGCCCCAGCATTTT.

This clonotype was detected many times. The chain has TRBV10-2 and TRBJ2-7, with D hard to call. V was cut by 4 bases and J by 0 bases, with 10 bases left in between. CDR1 and CDR2 from the germline V gene are WSHSY and SAAADI. There are 14 residues in the CDR3. This CDR3 is CASSAEPFSYEQYF. CDR3 sequence (DNA): TGCGCCAGCAGTGCGGAACCTTTCTCCTACGAGCAGTACTTC.

This clonotype was seen ten or more times. CDR3 residues: CASSEGQQNTEAFF. The CDR3 coding sequence is TGTGCCAGCAGTGAAGGGCAACAGAACACTGAAGCTTTCTTT. The genes are TRBV2 and TRBJ1-1; D not certain. The ends were cut back, 1 base at V and 1 base at J, with 7 bases in the middle. This CDR3 has 14 residues. The germline V gene encodes CDR1 SNHLY and CDR2 FYNNEI.

The V gene is TRBV4-2, the J gene TRBJ2-7, with 8 bases fitting TRBD2. Unmatched junction bases numbered 13, after V lost 0 bases and J lost 6 bases. The CDR3 extends over 17 amino acids. Germline assignment: CDR1 LGHNA and CDR2 YNFKEQ. CDR3 residues: CASSQDLAGGTVFEQYF. For the CDR3, the DNA is TGTGCCAGCAGCCAAGATCTTGCGGGAGGTACAGTCTTCGAGCAGTACTTC.

The rearrangement links TRBV6-1 to TRBJ1-4; D gene unclear. The CDR3 contains 13 residues. V was clipped by 5 bases and J by 6 bases, with 10 bases between them. The germline gives CDR1 MNHNS, CDR2 SASEGT. CDR3 sequence: CASSIDNYEKLFF. CDR3 in DNA: TGTGCCAGCAGTATCGACAATTATGAAAAACTGTTTTTT.

The J gene is TRBJ1-1, the V gene TRBV29-1; a possible D gene is TRBD1 (5 bases). V lost 1 base and J 5 bases, leaving 14 bases between the germline ends. The CDR3 sequence is 14 residues long. Germline V gene lookup returns CDR1 SQVTM and CDR2 ANQGSEA. The CDR3 protein is CSVEGNQGGTEAFF. The CDR3 bases are TGCAGCGTTGAAGGAAACCAGGGAGGGACTGAAGCTTTCTTT.

This clonotype was counted many times. The chain joins TRBV11-2 to TRBJ2-7; 9 bases align to TRBD2. V gave up 4 bases and J gave up 5 bases; unmatched junction bases: 6. The CDR3 runs 14 residues. From germline, CDR1 is SGHAT and CDR2 FQNNGV. DNA for the CDR3: TGTGCCAGCAGCTACGGACTAGCGCTGAACGAGCAGTACTTC. Amino acid sequence: CASSYGLALNEQYF.

The table lists this clonotype with many counts. The gene calls are TRBV10-3 and TRBJ2-7, with D perhaps matching TRBD1 (5 bases). Germline V gene sequence: CDR1 ENHRY, CDR2 SYGVKD. V was clipped by 6 bases and J by 1 base, with 13 bases between them. CDR3 length: 14 amino acids. CDR3 amino acids: CAISPARGSYEQYF. CDR3 sequence (DNA): TGTGCCATCAGCCCGGCTAGGGGATCCTACGAGCAGTACTTC.

In its sample, this clonotype was seen many times. The genes are TRBV30 and TRBJ2-7; TRBD2 might be the D (6 bases). CDR3 length: 11 amino acids. CDR1 is GTSNPN and CDR2 is SVGIG in the germline V gene (reference sequence). Trimming removed 1 base from V and 7 bases from J, with 8 bases in between. CDR3 loop: CAWSGGVEQYF. Here the CDR3 DNA reads TGTGCCTGGAGTGGGGGGGTGGAGCAGTACTTC.

V and J are TRBV6-1 and TRBJ2-4, with D maybe TRBD2 (6 bases). Deletions cut 8 bases from V and 9 bases from J, with 20 bases between. Germline V lookup: CDR1 MNHNS, CDR2 SASEGT. CDR3 size: 14 residues. CDR3 sequence: CASSLGREYGIQYF. The CDR3 DNA follows: TGTGCCAGCTCCCTCGGCCGGGAGTACGGCATTCAGTACTTC.

This clonotype occurred a few times. CDR3 region: CASTPGTPRDGTQYF. CDR3 in DNA: TGTGCCAGCACCCCTGGGACTCCTAGGGATGGGACCCAGTACTTC. The chain employs TRBV6-1 and TRBJ2-5; the D gene is possibly TRBD2 (6 bases). The V end was cut by 7 bases, the J end by 7 bases, with 22 bases between. This CDR3 comprises 15 residues. Germline CDR1 reads MNHNS; CDR2 reads SASEGT.

This clonotype has more than one count but fewer than ten. This sequence joins TRBV7-2 and TRBJ2-2; possible D gene TRBD1, 6 bases. The length of the CDR3 is 14 residues. Between the trimmed V and J ends, which lost 4 bases and 3 bases, there was a span of 9 bases. Germline CDR1 SGHTA, CDR2 FQGNSA. The CDR3 spells CASSSDSHTGELFF. As DNA, the CDR3 is TGTGCCAGCAGCTCGGACAGTCACACCGGGGAGCTGTTTTTT.

This clonotype showed up many times. The chain couples TRBV27 to TRBJ2-7; D gene uncertain. The V and J ends lost 3 bases and 5 bases respectively, with 11 bases between them. This CDR3 spans 13 amino acids. Germline CDR1 is MNHEY and CDR2 is SMNVEV (reference sequence). The CDR3 loop reads CASSFSRTHEQYF. The CDR3 DNA reads TGTGCCAGCAGTTTCTCCAGAACCCACGAGCAGTACTTC.